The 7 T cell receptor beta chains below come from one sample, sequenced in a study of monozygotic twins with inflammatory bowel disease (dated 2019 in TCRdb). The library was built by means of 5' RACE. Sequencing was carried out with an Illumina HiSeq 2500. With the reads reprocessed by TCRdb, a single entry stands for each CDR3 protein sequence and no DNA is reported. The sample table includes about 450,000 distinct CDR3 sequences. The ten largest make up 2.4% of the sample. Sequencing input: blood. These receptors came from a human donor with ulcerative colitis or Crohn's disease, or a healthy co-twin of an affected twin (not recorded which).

The CDR3 loop is CASSLQGTYEQYF. The chain employs TRBV27 and TRBJ2-7; as DNA is missing, the TRBD1 call by TCRdb cannot be tested. The CDR3 loop spans 13 amino acids. Germline CDR1 and CDR2: MNHEY and SMNVEV (reference sequence).

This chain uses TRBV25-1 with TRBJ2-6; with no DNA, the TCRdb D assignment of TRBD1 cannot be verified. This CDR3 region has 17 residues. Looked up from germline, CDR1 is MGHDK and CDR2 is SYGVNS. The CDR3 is CASSPRAGKPGANVLTF.

The CDR3 reads CASSETGRSQETQYF. The chain uses TRBV5-1 and TRBJ2-5. The CDR3 extends over 15 amino acids. Germline V gene sequence: CDR1 SGHRS, CDR2 YFSETQ.

CDR3 protein: CASSYQGGTREKLFF. The V gene is TRBV6-5, the J gene TRBJ1-4. This CDR3 has 15 residues. Germline V CDR1 and CDR2: MNHEY, SVGAGI.

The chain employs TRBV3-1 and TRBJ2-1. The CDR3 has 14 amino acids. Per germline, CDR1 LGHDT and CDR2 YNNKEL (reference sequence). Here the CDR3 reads CASSQGSEVNEQFF.

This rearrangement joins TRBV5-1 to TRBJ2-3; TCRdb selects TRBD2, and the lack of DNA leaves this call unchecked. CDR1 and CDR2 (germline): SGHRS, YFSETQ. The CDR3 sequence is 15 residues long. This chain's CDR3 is CASSLQRDGTDTQYF. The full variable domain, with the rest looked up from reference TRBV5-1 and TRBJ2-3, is KAGVTQTPRYLIKTRGQQVTLSCSPISGHRSVSWYQQTPGQGLQFLFEYFSETQRNKGNFPGRFSGRQFSNSRSEMNVSTLELGDSALYLCASSLQRDGTDTQYFGPGTRLTVL.

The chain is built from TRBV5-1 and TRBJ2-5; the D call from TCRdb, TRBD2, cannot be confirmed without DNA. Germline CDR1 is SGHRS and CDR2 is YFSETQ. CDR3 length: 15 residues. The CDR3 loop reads CASSSGTIEQETQYF. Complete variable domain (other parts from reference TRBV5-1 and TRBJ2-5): KAGVTQTPRYLIKTRGQQVTLSCSPISGHRSVSWYQQTPGQGLQFLFEYFSETQRNKGNFPGRFSGRQFSNSRSEMNVSTLELGDSALYLCASSSGTIEQETQYFGPGTRLLVL.